This passage covers 9 T cell receptor beta chains from one sample sequenced in a study of beta chain features in type 1 diabetes. Study-wide results and caveats: All four CD4+ subsets from Type 1 diabetes patients carried moderately but significantly shorter TCRB CDR3s.

These receptors have no known antigen. Sequencing targeted expressed TCRB transcripts, as all isolated RNA had been reverse transcribed. Repertoires were generated with immunoSEQ multiplex PCR, while TCRdb's copy carries only in-frame clones and drops some. The data hold around 97,000 clones, with 25% to 35% observed a single time. Sequenced input: central memory CD4+ T cells from blood. The receptors derive from a woman younger than 35 with type 1 diabetes.

This clone was observed a handful of times. In nucleotides, the CDR3 is TGTGCCAGCAATACACAGGGACAGGGGGACGACGAGCAGTACTTC. Encoded protein: CASNTQGQGDDEQYF. V usage is TRBV28 and J usage is TRBJ2-7, with TRBD1 matching over 11 bases. Germline CDR1 reads MDHEN; CDR2 reads SYDVKM. Trimming removed 7 bases from V and 5 bases from J; junction bases left unmatched: 10. The CDR3 is 15 residues long.

This chain joins TRBV11-1 and TRBJ2-2; no firm D call. CDR1 is SGHAT, CDR2 FQDESV, per germline (reference sequence). V was trimmed by 6 bases and J by 5 bases, leaving 10 bases between them. The CDR3 is 13 residues long. The CDR3 reads CASSFPGTGELFF. CDR3 DNA: TGTGCCAGCAGTTTTCCCGGTACCGGGGAGCTGTTTTTT.

The chain has TRBV6-5 and TRBJ2-1; 8 positions agree with TRBD2. Germline V CDR1 and CDR2: MNHEY, SVGAGI. The CDR3 is 15 amino acids. V dropped 6 bases and J dropped 5; count of bases not matched to a gene: 9. CDR3 in DNA: TGTGCCAGCAGCAAAGGGGTAGCGGGGCACAATGAGCAGTTCTTC. Translation: CASSKGVAGHNEQFF.

This clone showed up just a few times. The same CDR3 is also encoded by other DNA sequences in this sample. The chain uses TRBV7-2 and TRBJ2-2; weak D call: TRBD1 (6 bases). There are 16 residues in the CDR3. The V end lost 3 bases, the J end lost 0 bases, and 11 bases lay between the germline ends. Per germline, CDR1 SGHTA and CDR2 FQGNSA. The CDR3 region has the DNA TGTGCCAGCAGCTTCTTGGGGGCAGCGAACACCGGGGAGCTGTTTTTT. It translates to CASSFLGAANTGELFF. Combining the CDR3 with reference TRBV7-2 and TRBJ2-2 gives the whole variable domain GAGVSQSPSNKVTEKGKDVELRCDPISGHTALYWYRQSLGQGLEFLIYFQGNSAPDKSGLPSDRFSAERTGGSVSTLTIQRTQQEDSAVYLCASSFLGAANTGELFFGEGSRLTVL.

V is TRBV7-3 and J is TRBJ2-1, with TRBD1 matching over 8 bases. CDR1 is SGHTA, CDR2 FQGTGA, per germline. The V segment lost 2 bases and the J segment 10 bases; nucleotides outside the gene matches: 7. The CDR3 has 14 residues. CDR3 sequence: CASSLGSTGGEQFF. The CDR3 DNA is TGTGCCAGCAGCTTAGGGAGCACAGGGGGAGAGCAGTTCTTC.

The gene calls are TRBV30 and TRBJ2-3; the D gene is possibly TRBD2 (7 bases). Germline CDR1 and CDR2: GTSNPN and SVGIG (reference sequence). V was clipped by 5 bases and J by 6 bases, with 18 bases between them. CDR3 length: 14 residues. In nucleotides, the CDR3 is TGTGCCTGGTCCACGGGGGGCCCCATTGATACGCAGTATTTT. Translating gives CAWSTGGPIDTQYF.

This chain uses TRBV19 with TRBJ2-5; 12 bases match TRBD1. Losses at the gene ends were 5 bases for V and 4 bases for J; bases not matched to a gene: 5. The length of the CDR3 is 15 residues. Germline CDR1 LNHDA, CDR2 SQIVND (reference sequence). Written as DNA, the CDR3 is TGTGCCAGTAGTTCGGGACAGGGGGCAGGAGAGACCCAGTACTTC. Its protein product is CASSSGQGAGETQYF. The whole variable domain, remainder taken from reference TRBV19 and TRBJ2-5, is DGGITQSPKYLFRKEGQNVTLSCEQNLNHDAMYWYRQDPGQGLRLIYYSQIVNDFQKGDIAEGYSVSREKKESFPLTVTSAQKNPTAFYLCASSSGQGAGETQYFGPGTRLLVL.

The rearrangement uses TRBV28 and TRBJ2-7; D might be TRBD2 (6 bases). CDR3 size: 15 residues. CDR1 is MDHEN and CDR2 is SYDVKM in the germline V gene. V was pared by 5 bases and J by 0 bases, with 14 bases between. The CDR3 sequence: CASSPPAGTSYEQYF. DNA for the CDR3: TGTGCCAGCAGTCCCCCAGCGGGCACCTCCTACGAGCAGTACTTC.

The sample holds a few counts of this clone. J is TRBJ1-4 and V is TRBV18; D gene uncertain. From germline, CDR1 is KGHSH and CDR2 LQKENI. This CDR3 contains 16 residues. V was cut by 3 bases and J by 0 bases, with 11 bases left in between. The CDR3: CASSPYLESTNEKLFF. CDR3 nucleotide sequence: TGTGCCAGCTCACCGTACCTGGAGTCAACTAATGAAAAACTGTTTTTT.